Listed below are T cell receptor beta chains from one sample, sequenced in a study of human T cells and chemical hapten exposure. TCRdb recomputed calls from the RACE reads with MiXCR, one row per CDR3 protein. The sample includes about 82,000 distinct CDR3 sequences, roughly 13% of them seen just once. Sequenced material: whole blood, taken in connection with sensitization to the hapten diphenylcyclopropenone (DPC). Source of these receptors: a woman in her forties or fifties with alopecia areata. Some clones in this sample may be carry-over from other donors' samples. Both conserved end residues are part of each CDR3. Each record gives: clone size, V gene, D gene, J gene, CDR3 protein, CDR3 DNA. D genes are given only for firm matches. A row's size may be missing; if present it is once, few, many or a size class.

size: few; V: TRBV11-3; D: -; J: TRBJ2-1; CDR3: CASSLGTVTYNEQFF; DNA: TGTGCCAGCAGCTTAGGGACGGTTACCTACAATGAGCAGTTCTTC
size: few; V: TRBV5-1; D: TRBD2; J: TRBJ2-3; CDR3: CASSISGPDTQYF; DNA: TGCGCCAGCAGCATTAGCGGGCCAGATACGCAGTATTTT
size: few; V: TRBV7-2; D: TRBD1; J: TRBJ2-1; CDR3: CASSRRQGGYNEQFF; DNA: TGTGCCAGCAGCCGGCGACAGGGGGGCTACAATGAGCAGTTCTTC
size: -; V: TRBV11-1; D: TRBD1; J: TRBJ2-7; CDR3: CASRDIGTGSYEQYF; DNA: TGTGCCAGCAGGGACATTGGGACAGGGAGCTACGAGCAGTACTTC
size: few; V: TRBV7-6; D: TRBD2; J: TRBJ2-3; CDR3: CASSANSGRVTDTQYF; DNA: TGTGCCAGCAGCGCCAATAGCGGGAGGGTCACAGATACGCAGTATTTT
size: -; V: TRBV29-1; D: TRBD2; J: TRBJ2-1; CDR3: CSGASGRASNEQFF; DNA: TGCAGCGGTGCTAGCGGGAGGGCATCCAATGAGCAGTTCTTC
size: many; V: TRBV29-1; D: TRBD1; J: TRBJ2-1; CDR3: CGARTGLSIEQFF; DNA: TGCGGCGCCAGGACAGGACTCTCGATTGAGCAGTTCTTC
size: few; V: TRBV6-6; D: TRBD1; J: TRBJ2-7; CDR3: CASSFQDRVGEQYF; DNA: TGTGCCAGCTCTTTCCAAGACAGGGTAGGAGAGCAGTACTTC
size: -; V: TRBV6-6; D: -; J: TRBJ2-2; CDR3: CASSGQQNRDSYGRELFF; DNA: TGTGCCAGCAGCGGGCAGCAAAACCGGGACTCCTATGGCCGGGAGCTGTTTTTT
size: -; V: TRBV20-1; D: -; J: TRBJ2-1; CDR3: CSARVRLDNEQFF; DNA: TGCAGTGCTAGAGTCAGATTGGACAATGAGCAGTTCTTC
size: few; V: TRBV7-6; D: TRBD2; J: TRBJ2-1; CDR3: CASSPHLLAGPSSYNEQFF; DNA: TGTGCCAGCAGTCCGCACCTCTTAGCGGGACCGAGCTCCTACAATGAGCAGTTCTTC
size: few; V: TRBV29-1; D: -; J: TRBJ2-3; CDR3: CSVEEGFGTDTQYF; DNA: TGCAGCGTTGAGGAGGGATTCGGCACAGATACGCAGTATTTT
size: -; V: TRBV6-5; D: -; J: TRBJ1-2; CDR3: CASTFTAGYTNYGYTF; DNA: TGTGCCAGCACTTTTACAGCAGGTTACACTAACTATGGCTACACCTTC
size: few; V: TRBV11-2; D: -; J: TRBJ1-2; CDR3: CASSLGEYGYTF; DNA: TGTGCCAGCAGCTTAGGGGAATATGGCTACACCTTC
size: few; V: TRBV13; D: TRBD1; J: TRBJ2-4; CDR3: CASSSRGQTAKNIQYF; DNA: TGTGCCAGCAGCTCCAGGGGGCAGACGGCCAAAAACATTCAGTACTTC
size: few; V: TRBV15; D: -; J: TRBJ2-1; CDR3: CATSRLTNEQFF; DNA: TGTGCCACCAGCAGGCTAACCAATGAGCAGTTCTTC
size: many; V: TRBV2; D: TRBD1; J: TRBJ2-1; CDR3: CASRETGAYNEQFF; DNA: TGTGCCAGCAGGGAGACAGGGGCCTACAATGAGCAGTTCTTC
size: many; V: TRBV2; D: -; J: TRBJ2-4; CDR3: CASRHDRRWLAKNIQYF; DNA: TGTGCCAGCAGGCATGACAGAAGATGGCTAGCCAAAAACATTCAGTACTTC
size: many; V: TRBV5-4; D: TRBD2; J: TRBJ2-1; CDR3: CASSLVLASGHNEQFF; DNA: TGTGCCAGCAGCTTGGTTTTGGCTAGCGGACACAATGAGCAGTTCTTC
size: -; V: TRBV25-1; D: TRBD2; J: TRBJ2-7; CDR3: CASSLAGDEQYF; DNA: TGTGCCAGCAGTTTAGCGGGTGACGAGCAGTACTTC
size: many; V: TRBV7-9; D: -; J: TRBJ2-2; CDR3: CASRPRQLNTGELFF; DNA: TGTGCCAGCAGGCCCAGGCAGCTGAACACCGGGGAGCTGTTTTTT
size: few; V: TRBV15; D: -; J: TRBJ1-1; CDR3: CATSRDWTEAFF; DNA: TGTGCCACCAGCAGAGATTGGACTGAAGCTTTCTTT
size: many; V: TRBV18; D: -; J: TRBJ1-3; CDR3: CASSPPAGSGNTIYF; DNA: TGTGCCAGCTCACCACCGGCCGGCTCTGGAAACACCATATATTTT
size: few; V: TRBV9; D: -; J: TRBJ1-2; CDR3: CASSVAMNYGYTF; DNA: TGTGCCAGCAGCGTTGCAATGAACTATGGCTACACCTTC
size: many; V: TRBV7-6; D: -; J: TRBJ1-1; CDR3: CASSLIAGQNTEAFF; DNA: TGTGCCAGCAGCTTAATCGCAGGCCAAAACACTGAAGCTTTCTTT
size: few; V: TRBV12-3/TRBV12-4; D: -; J: TRBJ1-3; CDR3: CASTDTVSGNTIYF; DNA: TGTGCCAGCACTGACACCGTCTCTGGAAACACCATATATTTT
size: many; V: TRBV3-1; D: -; J: TRBJ2-6; CDR3: CASSQVSGANVLTF; DNA: TGTGCCAGCAGCCAAGTCTCTGGGGCCAACGTCCTGACTTTC
size: few; V: TRBV5-4; D: -; J: TRBJ2-5; CDR3: CASSGGHNQETQYF; DNA: TGTGCCAGCAGCGGGGGACACAACCAAGAGACCCAGTACTTC
size: -; V: TRBV5-1; D: TRBD2; J: TRBJ2-1; CDR3: CASSPMGSGRGNEQFF; DNA: TGCGCCAGCAGCCCCATGGGTAGCGGGAGGGGCAATGAGCAGTTCTTC
size: -; V: TRBV14; D: TRBD2; J: TRBJ2-5; CDR3: CASSLGLAGGEQETQYF; DNA: TGTGCCAGCAGCCTCGGACTAGCGGGAGGGGAACAAGAGACCCAGTACTTC
size: -; V: TRBV29-1; D: -; J: TRBJ2-6; CDR3: CSVVVTHPYSGANVLTF; DNA: TGCAGCGTTGTAGTCACTCACCCTTACTCTGGGGCCAACGTCCTGACTTTC
size: few; V: TRBV5-1; D: -; J: TRBJ2-3; CDR3: CASSPATAADTQYF; DNA: TGCGCCAGCAGCCCTGCGACAGCTGCAGATACGCAGTATTTT
size: many; V: TRBV29-1; D: -; J: TRBJ1-1; CDR3: CSVGMVGTEAFF; DNA: TGCAGCGTTGGTATGGTGGGCACTGAAGCTTTCTTT
size: many; V: TRBV11-2; D: -; J: TRBJ2-1; CDR3: CASRMEGTYNEQFF; DNA: TGTGCCAGCAGGATGGAGGGTACCTACAATGAGCAGTTCTTC
size: many; V: TRBV2; D: TRBD1; J: TRBJ2-1; CDR3: CASSKGQAPLGEQFF; DNA: TGTGCCAGCAGTAAGGGACAGGCCCCTCTCGGTGAGCAGTTCTTC
size: few; V: TRBV6-1; D: -; J: TRBJ2-3; CDR3: CASSEFSSRSTDTQYF; DNA: TGTGCCAGCAGTGAATTCTCCTCCCGGAGCACAGATACGCAGTATTTT
size: many; V: TRBV29-1; D: -; J: TRBJ1-2; CDR3: CSIRDSGGYTF; DNA: TGCAGCATACGGGACTCAGGGGGCTACACCTTC
size: few; V: TRBV7-9; D: -; J: TRBJ1-1; CDR3: CASSRGARGTEAFF; DNA: TGTGCCAGCAGCCGCGGAGCGCGCGGCACTGAAGCTTTCTTT
size: many; V: TRBV7-9; D: TRBD2; J: TRBJ2-5; CDR3: CASGTSGGAQYF; DNA: TGTGCCAGCGGTACTAGCGGGGGGGCCCAGTACTTC
size: few; V: TRBV3-1; D: -; J: TRBJ1-1; CDR3: CASSQSSTEAFF; DNA: TGTGCCAGCAGCCAATCTTCCACTGAAGCTTTCTTT
size: -; V: TRBV5-6; D: -; J: TRBJ1-1; CDR3: CASSFAGTIPFF; DNA: TGTGCCAGCAGCTTCGCAGGGACAATTCCTTTCTTT
size: many; V: TRBV27; D: -; J: TRBJ2-1; CDR3: CASSSWKEQFF; DNA: TGTGCCAGCAGTTCCTGGAAAGAGCAGTTCTTC
size: -; V: TRBV20-1; D: -; J: TRBJ1-5; CDR3: CSAGSTNQPQHF; DNA: TGCAGTGCAGGGTCCACCAATCAGCCCCAGCATTTT
size: -; V: TRBV6-2/TRBV6-3; D: TRBD1; J: TRBJ2-7; CDR3: CANRPGTGDAHEQYF; DNA: TGTGCCAACAGGCCAGGGACAGGGGATGCCCACGAGCAGTACTTC
size: many; V: TRBV19; D: TRBD1; J: TRBJ1-5; CDR3: CASHLGTVNNQPQHF; DNA: TGTGCCAGCCACTTAGGGACAGTCAATAATCAGCCCCAGCATTTT
size: few; V: TRBV5-1; D: -; J: TRBJ2-5; CDR3: CASSLEVRGQETQYF; DNA: TGCGCCAGCAGCTTGGAGGTCAGGGGACAAGAGACCCAGTACTTC
size: -; V: TRBV7-9; D: -; J: TRBJ1-6; CDR3: CASTKQSNNSPLHF; DNA: TGTGCCAGCACAAAACAGAGTAATAATTCACCCCTCCACTTT
size: once; V: TRBV12-3/TRBV12-4; D: -; J: TRBJ2-3; CDR3: CASSLLGPDTQYF; DNA: TGTGCCAGCAGTTTATTGGGTCCCGATACGCAGTATTTT
size: few; V: TRBV6-5; D: TRBD1; J: TRBJ1-1; CDR3: CASGGTVKRGTEAFF; DNA: TGTGCCAGCGGCGGGACAGTGAAAAGGGGTACTGAAGCTTTCTTT
size: -; V: TRBV15; D: -; J: TRBJ1-4; CDR3: CATSREADLRIGEKLFF; DNA: TGTGCCACCAGCAGAGAGGCGGACCTCCGAATAGGTGAAAAACTGTTTTTT
size: few; V: TRBV5-4; D: -; J: TRBJ2-3; CDR3: CASSTLSFTDTQYF; DNA: TGTGCCAGCAGCACCTTGTCTTTCACAGATACGCAGTATTTT
size: many; V: TRBV7-9; D: TRBD1; J: TRBJ1-3; CDR3: CASSLVTGAPGNTIYF; DNA: TGTGCCAGCAGCTTAGTGACAGGGGCACCTGGAAACACCATATATTTT
size: -; V: TRBV20-1; D: -; J: TRBJ2-3; CDR3: CSATYIGGTDTQYF; DNA: TGCAGTGCTACCTATATAGGGGGCACAGATACGCAGTATTTT